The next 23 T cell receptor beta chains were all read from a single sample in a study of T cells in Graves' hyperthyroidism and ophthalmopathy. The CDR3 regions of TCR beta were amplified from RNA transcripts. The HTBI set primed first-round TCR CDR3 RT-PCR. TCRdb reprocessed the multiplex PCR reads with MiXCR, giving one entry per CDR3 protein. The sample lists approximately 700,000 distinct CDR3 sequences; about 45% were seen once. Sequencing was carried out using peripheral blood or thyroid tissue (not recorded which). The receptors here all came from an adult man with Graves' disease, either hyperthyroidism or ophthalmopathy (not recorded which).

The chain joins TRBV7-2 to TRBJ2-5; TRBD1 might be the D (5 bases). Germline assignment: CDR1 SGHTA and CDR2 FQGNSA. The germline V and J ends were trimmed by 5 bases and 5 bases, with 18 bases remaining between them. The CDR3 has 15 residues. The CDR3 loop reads CASSPQGVGKETQYF. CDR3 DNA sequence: TGTGCCAGCAGCCCTCAGGGTGTGGGGAAGGAGACCCAGTACTTC.

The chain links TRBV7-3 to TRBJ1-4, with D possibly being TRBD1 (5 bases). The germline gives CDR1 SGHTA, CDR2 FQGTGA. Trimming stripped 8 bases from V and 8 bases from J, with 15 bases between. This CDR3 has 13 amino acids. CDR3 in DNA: TGTGCCAGCTCACCCGACAGTTGGGAAAAACTGTTTTTT. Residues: CASSPDSWEKLFF.

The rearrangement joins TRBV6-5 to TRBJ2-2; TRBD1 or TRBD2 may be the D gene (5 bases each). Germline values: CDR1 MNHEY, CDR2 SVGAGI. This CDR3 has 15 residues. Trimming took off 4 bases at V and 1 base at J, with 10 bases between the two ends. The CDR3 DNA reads TGTGCCAGCAGTTCCGGGACGGAGAACACCGGGGAGCTGTTTTTT. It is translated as CASSSGTENTGELFF.

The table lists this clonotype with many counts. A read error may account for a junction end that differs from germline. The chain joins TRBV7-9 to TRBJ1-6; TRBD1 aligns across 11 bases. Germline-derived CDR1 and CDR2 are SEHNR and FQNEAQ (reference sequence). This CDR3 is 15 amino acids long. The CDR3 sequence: CASSSRTGGNSPLHF. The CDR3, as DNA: TGCGCCAGCAGCTCCAGGACAGGGGGCAATTCACCCCTCCACTTT.

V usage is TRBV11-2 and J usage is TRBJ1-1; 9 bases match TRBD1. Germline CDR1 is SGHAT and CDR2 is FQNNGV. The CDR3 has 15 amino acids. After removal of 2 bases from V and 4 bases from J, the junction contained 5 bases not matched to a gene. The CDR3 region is CASSLYLTGGTEAFF. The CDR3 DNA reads TGTGCCAGCAGCTTATATTTGACAGGGGGCACTGAAGCTTTCTTT.

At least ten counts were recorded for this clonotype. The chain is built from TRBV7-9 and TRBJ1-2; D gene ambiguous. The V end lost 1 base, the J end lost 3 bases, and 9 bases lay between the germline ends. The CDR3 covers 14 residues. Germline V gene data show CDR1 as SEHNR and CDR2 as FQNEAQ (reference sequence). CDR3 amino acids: CASSLVGRDYGYTF. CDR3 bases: TGTGCCAGCAGCTTAGTCGGCAGAGACTATGGCTACACCTTC.

As DNA, the CDR3 is TGTGCCAGCAGCCAAGATCCGCCAGGGCTAGGCACTGAAGCTTTCTTT. This sequence encodes CASSQDPPGLGTEAFF. This rearrangement joins TRBV2 to TRBJ1-1; D might be TRBD1 (5 bases). Per the germline V gene, CDR1 is SNHLY and CDR2 is FYNNEI. This CDR3 contains 16 residues. The V gene lost 6 bases and the J gene lost 4 bases, with 21 bases spanning the gap.

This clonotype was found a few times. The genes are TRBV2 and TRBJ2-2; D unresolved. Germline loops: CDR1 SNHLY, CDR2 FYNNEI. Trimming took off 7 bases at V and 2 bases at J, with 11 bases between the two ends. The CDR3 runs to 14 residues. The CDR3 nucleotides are TGTGCCAGCAAGGATAGCAGTAACACCGGGGAGCTGTTTTTT. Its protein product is CASKDSSNTGELFF.

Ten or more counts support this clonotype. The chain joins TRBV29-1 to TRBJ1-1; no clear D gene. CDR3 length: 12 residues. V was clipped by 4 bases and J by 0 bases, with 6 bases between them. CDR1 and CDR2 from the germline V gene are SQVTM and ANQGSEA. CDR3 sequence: CSVVSMNTEAFF. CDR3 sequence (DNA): TGCAGCGTTGTGTCTATGAACACTGAAGCTTTCTTT.

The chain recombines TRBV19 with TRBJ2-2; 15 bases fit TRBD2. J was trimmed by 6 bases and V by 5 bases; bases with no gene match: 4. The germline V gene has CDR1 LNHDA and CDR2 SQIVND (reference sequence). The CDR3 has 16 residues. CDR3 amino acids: CASSLGLAGGPGELFF. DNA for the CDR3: TGTGCCAGTAGTCTAGGACTAGCGGGAGGGCCCGGGGAGCTGTTTTTT.

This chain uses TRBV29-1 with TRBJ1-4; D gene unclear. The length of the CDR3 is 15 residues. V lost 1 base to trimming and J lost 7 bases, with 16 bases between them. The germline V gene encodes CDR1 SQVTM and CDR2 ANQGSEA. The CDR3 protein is CSVEVLPGEGEKLFF. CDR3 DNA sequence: TGCAGCGTTGAAGTCCTCCCCGGGGAGGGTGAAAAACTGTTTTTT. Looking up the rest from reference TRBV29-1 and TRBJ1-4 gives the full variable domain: SAVISQKPSRDICQRGTSLTIQCQVDSQVTMMFWYRQQPGQSLTLIATANQGSEATYESGFVIDKFPISRPNLTFSTLTVSNMSPEDSSIYLCSVEVLPGEGEKLFFGSGTQLSVL.

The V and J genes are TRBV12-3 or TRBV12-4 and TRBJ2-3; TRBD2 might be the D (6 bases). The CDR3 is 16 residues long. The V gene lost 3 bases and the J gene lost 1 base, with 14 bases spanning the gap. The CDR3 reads CASSFSGTGGTDTQYF. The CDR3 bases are TGTGCCAGCAGTTTTTCTGGGACTGGGGGCACAGATACGCAGTATTTT.

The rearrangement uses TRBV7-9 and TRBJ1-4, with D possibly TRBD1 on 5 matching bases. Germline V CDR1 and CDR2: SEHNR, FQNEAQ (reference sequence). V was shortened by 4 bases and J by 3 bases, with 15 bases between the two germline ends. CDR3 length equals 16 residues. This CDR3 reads CASSSLNEGSNEKLFF. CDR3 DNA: TGTGCCAGCAGCTCGTTAAATGAGGGGTCTAATGAAAAACTGTTTTTT. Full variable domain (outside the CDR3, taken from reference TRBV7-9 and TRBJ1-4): DTGVSQNPRHKITKRGQNVTFRCDPISEHNRLYWYRQTLGQGPEFLTYFQNEAQLEKSRLLSDRFSAERPKGSFSTLEIQRTEQGDSAMYLCASSSLNEGSNEKLFFGSGTQLSVL.

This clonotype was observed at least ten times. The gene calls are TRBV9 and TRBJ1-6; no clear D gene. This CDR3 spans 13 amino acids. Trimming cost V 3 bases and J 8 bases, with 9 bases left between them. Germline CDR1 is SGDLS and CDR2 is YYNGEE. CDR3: CASSGGNDSPLHF. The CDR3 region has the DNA TGTGCCAGCAGCGGTGGTAATGATTCACCCCTCCACTTT. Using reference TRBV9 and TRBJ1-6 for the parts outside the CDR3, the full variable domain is DSGVTQTPKHLITATGQRVTLRCSPRSGDLSVYWYQQSLDQGLQFLIQYYNGEERAKGNILERFSAQQFPDLHSELNLSSLELGDSALYFCASSGGNDSPLHFGNGTRLTVT.

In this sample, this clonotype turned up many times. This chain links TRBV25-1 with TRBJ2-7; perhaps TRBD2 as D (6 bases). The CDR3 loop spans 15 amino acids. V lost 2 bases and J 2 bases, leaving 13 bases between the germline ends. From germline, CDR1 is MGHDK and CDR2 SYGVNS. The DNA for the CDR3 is TGTGCCAGCAGTGAACGATTGGCGGGACCCTACGAGCAGTACTTC. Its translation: CASSERLAGPYEQYF.

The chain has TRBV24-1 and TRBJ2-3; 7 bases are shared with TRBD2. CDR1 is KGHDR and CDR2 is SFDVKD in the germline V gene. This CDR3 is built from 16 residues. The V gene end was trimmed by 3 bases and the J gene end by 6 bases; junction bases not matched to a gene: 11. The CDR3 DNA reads TGTGCCACCAGTGATGAAGGGCCCGGAGCGGGGGATACGCAGTATTTT. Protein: CATSDEGPGAGDTQYF.

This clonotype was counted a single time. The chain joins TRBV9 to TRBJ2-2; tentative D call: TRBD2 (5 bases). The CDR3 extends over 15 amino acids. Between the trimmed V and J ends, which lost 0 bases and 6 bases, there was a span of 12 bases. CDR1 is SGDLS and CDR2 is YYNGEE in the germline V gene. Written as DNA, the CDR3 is TGTGCCAGCAGCGTAGCGGCCGGGAATTCCGGGGAGCTGTTTTTT. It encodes CASSVAAGNSGELFF.

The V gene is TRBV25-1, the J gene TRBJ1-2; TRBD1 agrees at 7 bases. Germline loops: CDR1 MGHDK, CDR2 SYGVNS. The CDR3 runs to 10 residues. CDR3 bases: TGTGCACGACAGGGTCATGGCTACACCTTC. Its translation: CARQGHGYTF.

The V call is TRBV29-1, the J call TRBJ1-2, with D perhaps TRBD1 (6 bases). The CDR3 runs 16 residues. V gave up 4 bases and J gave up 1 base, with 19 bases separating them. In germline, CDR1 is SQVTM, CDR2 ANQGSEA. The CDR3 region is CSVVPPDRQFNYGYTF. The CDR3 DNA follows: TGCAGCGTTGTTCCGCCCGACAGGCAATTTAACTATGGCTACACCTTC.

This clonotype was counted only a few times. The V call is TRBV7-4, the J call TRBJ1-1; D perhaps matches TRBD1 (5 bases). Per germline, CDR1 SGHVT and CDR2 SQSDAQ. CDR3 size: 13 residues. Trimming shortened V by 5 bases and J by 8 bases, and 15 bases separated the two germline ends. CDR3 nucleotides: TGTGCCAGCAGCCAAGTTTCGGCAGGGGAAGCTTTCTTT. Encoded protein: CASSQVSAGEAFF.

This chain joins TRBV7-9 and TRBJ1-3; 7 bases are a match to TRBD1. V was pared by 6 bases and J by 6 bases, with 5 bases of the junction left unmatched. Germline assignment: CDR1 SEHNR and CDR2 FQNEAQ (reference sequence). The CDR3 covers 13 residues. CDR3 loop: CASSRDSTNTIYF. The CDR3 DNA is TGTGCCAGCAGTCGGGACAGTACAAACACCATATATTTT.

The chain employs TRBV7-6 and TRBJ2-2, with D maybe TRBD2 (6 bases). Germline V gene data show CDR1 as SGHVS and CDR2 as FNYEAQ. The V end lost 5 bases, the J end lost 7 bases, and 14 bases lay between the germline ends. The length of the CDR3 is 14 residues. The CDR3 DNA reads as TGTGCCAGCAGCGTCGGACTGACTAGCGGGGAGCTGTTTTTT. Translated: CASSVGLTSGELFF.

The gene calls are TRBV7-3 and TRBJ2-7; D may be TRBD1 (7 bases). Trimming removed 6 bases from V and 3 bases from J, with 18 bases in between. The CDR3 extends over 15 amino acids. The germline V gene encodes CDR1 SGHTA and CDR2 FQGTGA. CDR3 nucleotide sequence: TGTGCCAGCAGTTCGAGGGCCAGGGGGGACTACGAGCAGTACTTC. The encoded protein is CASSSRARGDYEQYF.